This T cell receptor beta chain was observed in a study of cytotoxic CD8 clonotypes in ibrutinib-treated CLL. Looked up from germline, CDR1 is SGHTA and CDR2 is FQGNSA. V was trimmed by 7 bases and J by 8 bases, leaving 12 bases between them. This CDR3 spans 11 amino acids. The table came from immunoSEQ multiplex PCR; TCRdb's copy has only in-frame clones and leaves some out. The sample lists about 44,000 clones; approximately 74% were seen once. Overall study results and limits: Clonality measured at baseline exceeded age-matched healthy donors, tracking circulating CD8+ T-cell counts. Once treatment began, public clonotypes, which were uncommon, contracted or stayed stable.

A remark on this clone: Its antigen remains unknown.

This chain connects TRBV7-2 to TRBJ2-7; D gene uncertain. Sequencing used PBMCs, obtained after 12 months of ibrutinib treatment. The clonotype comes from a human donor with chronic lymphocytic leukemia. The CDR3 here is CASTTETQQYF. The CDR3 nucleotides are TGTGCCAGCACCACGGAAACGCAGCAGTACTTC. Full variable domain (outside the CDR3, taken from reference TRBV7-2 and TRBJ2-7): GAGVSQSPSNKVTEKGKDVELRCDPISGHTALYWYRQSLGQGLEFLIYFQGNSAPDKSGLPSDRFSAERTGGSVSTLTIQRTQQEDSAVYLCASTTETQQYFGPGTRLTVT.